A single sample gave rise to the 12 T cell receptor beta chains below, sequenced in a study of breast tumors, draining lymph nodes, adjacent tissues. MiXCR was run by TCRdb on the multiplex PCR reads, yielding one entry per CDR3 protein. The sample comprises about 180,000 distinct CDR3 sequences, roughly a third of which are singletons, and 3.5% to 4.5% rests with the top ten. Axillary draining lymph nodes of breast cancer patients supplied the node samples. The sequenced sample consisted of axillary lymph node tissue. The receptors come from a female donor with breast cancer. Some clones in this sample may be carry-over from other donors' samples.

The table lists this clonotype with many counts. V gene TRBV2 combines with J gene TRBJ2-1, with TRBD2 identical over 9 bases. The ends lost 6 bases at V and 5 bases at J; junction bases unmatched: 8. The CDR3 spans 15 residues. The V gene's germline CDR1 is SNHLY and CDR2 FYNNEI. The CDR3 region is CASRGGLASDNEQFF. In DNA, the CDR3 is TGTGCCAGCAGGGGAGGACTAGCGAGCGACAATGAGCAGTTCTTC.

Note on this clonotype: This may stem from a read error, because a much larger clone lies one nucleotide away. CDR3 nucleotide sequence: TGTGCCAGCAGCTTCGGTCTTGCAAACACCATATATTTT. As protein: CASSFGLANTIYF. The V call is TRBV5-6, the J call TRBJ1-3, with unresolved D. The CDR3 spans 13 residues. From germline, CDR1 is SGHDT and CDR2 YYEEEE. V lost 2 bases and J 6 bases, leaving 9 bases between the germline ends.

About this clonotype: At one of its ends the junction is not consistent with the germline gene, which may arise from a read error. The chain has TRBV11-3 and TRBJ2-1; tentative D call: TRBD2 (6 bases). The CDR3 length is 13 residues. Germline V gene lookup returns CDR1 SGHNT and CDR2 YENEEA. CDR3 region: CASSQSTSNEQLF. CDR3 sequence (DNA): TGTGCCAGCAGCCAATCCACTAGCAATGAGCAGCTCTTC.

This sequence joins TRBV10-1 and TRBJ2-7; no firm D call. Germline lookup yields CDR1 WNHNN and CDR2 SYGVQD (reference sequence). This CDR3 region has 16 residues. V lost 2 bases, J lost 3 bases, and 17 bases lay in between. The CDR3 bases are TGCGCCAGCAGTGAGCAAAGCAAGGCTGGAAACTACGAGCAGTACTTC. Amino acids: CASSEQSKAGNYEQYF.

This clonotype came up many times. V gene TRBV19 combines with J gene TRBJ2-7; D is perhaps TRBD2 (5 bases). Looked up from germline, CDR1 is LNHDA and CDR2 is SQIVND (reference sequence). This CDR3 spans 13 amino acids. Trimming left V 5 bases short and J 7 bases short, with 15 bases between. CDR3 sequence reads: CASSSTRSGEQYF. The CDR3 region has the DNA TGTGCCAGTAGTTCCACTCGATCGGGGGAGCAGTACTTC.

The chain employs TRBV9 and TRBJ1-2, with D possibly matching TRBD1 (6 bases). Trimming cost V 4 bases and J 3 bases, with 16 bases left between them. The CDR3 is 15 residues long. Germline CDR1 SGDLS, CDR2 YYNGEE. The CDR3 reads CASSLNSDRHYGYTF. DNA of the CDR3: TGTGCCAGCAGCTTAAACAGCGACAGGCACTATGGCTACACCTTC.

To note about this clonotype: A much larger clone differs from this one at a single base, so this may be a read error. This chain connects TRBV20-1 to TRBJ2-5, with 8 bases that match TRBD2. Germline CDR1 DFQATT, CDR2 SNEGSKA (reference sequence). This CDR3 region has 15 residues. J gave up 5 bases and V 1 base, and 9 bases lay outside the gene matches. The CDR3 sequence: CSARVPGGAPETQYF. Here the CDR3 DNA reads TGCAGTGCTAGAGTTCCCGGGGGGGCCCCCGAGACCCAGTACTTC.

This clonotype appeared many times. The chain is built from TRBV15 and TRBJ1-5; a possible D gene is TRBD1 (5 bases). The CDR3 consists of 17 residues. Germline V CDR1 and CDR2: LNHNV, YYDKDF (reference sequence). Between the trimmed V and J ends, which lost 0 bases and 0 bases, there was a span of 12 bases. The CDR3 spells CATSRDQGPYSNQPQHF. DNA of the CDR3: TGTGCCACCAGCAGAGATCAGGGACCTTATAGCAATCAGCCCCAGCATTTT.

This chain uses TRBV6-1 with TRBJ2-7; D is perhaps TRBD1 (5 bases). This CDR3 region has 14 residues. Per germline, CDR1 MNHNS and CDR2 SASEGT. Trimming cost V 5 bases and J 7 bases, with 18 bases left between them. Here the CDR3 DNA reads TGTGCCAGCAGTCAGGGTAACCTTGGCTATGAGCAGTACTTC. It yields the protein CASSQGNLGYEQYF.

The genes are TRBV29-1 and TRBJ1-2; the match to TRBD1 covers 11 bases. This CDR3 is 11 amino acids long. The germline V gene has CDR1 SQVTM and CDR2 ANQGSEA. After removal of 7 bases from V and 12 bases from J, the junction contained 7 bases not matched to a gene. This CDR3 reads CSGGQGVSNTF. Written as DNA, the CDR3 is TGCAGCGGGGGACAGGGGGTATCTAACACCTTC.

This clonotype was counted between two and nine times. The gene calls are TRBV12-3 or TRBV12-4 and TRBJ2-3, with D possibly matching TRBD2 (5 bases). The CDR3 covers 15 residues. V was trimmed by 7 bases and J by 3 bases, leaving 17 bases between them. In nucleotides, the CDR3 is TGTGCCAGCAATAGCGCCACGGCGCGGACAGATACGCAGTATTTT. Protein sequence: CASNSATARTDTQYF.

This clonotype was observed at least ten times. The V and J genes are TRBV19 and TRBJ2-1, with 7 bases matching TRBD2. This CDR3 contains 13 residues. Germline loops: CDR1 LNHDA, CDR2 SQIVND (reference sequence). With V trimmed by 10 bases and J by 1 base, 4 bases remained unmatched. In DNA form, the CDR3 reads TGTGCCACCGGACTAGTATCCTACAATGAGCAGTTCTTC. Its translation: CATGLVSYNEQFF.